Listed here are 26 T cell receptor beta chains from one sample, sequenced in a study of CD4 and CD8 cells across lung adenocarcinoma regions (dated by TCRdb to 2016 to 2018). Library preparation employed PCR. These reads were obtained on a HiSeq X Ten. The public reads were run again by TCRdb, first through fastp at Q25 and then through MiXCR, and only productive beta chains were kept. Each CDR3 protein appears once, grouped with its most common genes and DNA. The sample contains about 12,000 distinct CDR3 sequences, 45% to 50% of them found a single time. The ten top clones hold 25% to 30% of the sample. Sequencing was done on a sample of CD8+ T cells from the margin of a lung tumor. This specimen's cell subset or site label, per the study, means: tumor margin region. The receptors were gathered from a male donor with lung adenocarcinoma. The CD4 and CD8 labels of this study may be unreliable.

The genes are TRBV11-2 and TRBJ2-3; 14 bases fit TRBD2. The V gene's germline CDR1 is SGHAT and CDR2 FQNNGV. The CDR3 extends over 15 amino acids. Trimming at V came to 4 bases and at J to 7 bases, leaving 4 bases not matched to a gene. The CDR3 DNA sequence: TGTGCCAGCAGCTACGGACTAGCGGGAGGCTATACGCAGTATTTT. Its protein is CASSYGLAGGYTQYF. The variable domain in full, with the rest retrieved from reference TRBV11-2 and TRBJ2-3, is EAGVAQSPRYKIIEKRQSVAFWCNPISGHATLYWYQQILGQGPKLLIQFQNNGVVDDSQLPKDRFSAERLKGVDSTLKIQPAKLEDSAVYLCASSYGLAGGYTQYFGPGTRLTVL.

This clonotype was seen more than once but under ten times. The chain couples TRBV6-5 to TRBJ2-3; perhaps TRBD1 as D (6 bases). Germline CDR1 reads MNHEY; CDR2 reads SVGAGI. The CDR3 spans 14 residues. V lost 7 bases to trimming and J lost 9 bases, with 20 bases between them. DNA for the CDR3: TGTGCCAGCACTTGGGACCGAAACACAGGGACGCAGTATTTT. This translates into CASTWDRNTGTQYF.

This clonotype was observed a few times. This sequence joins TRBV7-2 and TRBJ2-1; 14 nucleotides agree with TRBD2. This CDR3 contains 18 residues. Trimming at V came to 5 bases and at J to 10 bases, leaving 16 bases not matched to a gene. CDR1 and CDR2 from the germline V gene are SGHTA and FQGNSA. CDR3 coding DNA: TGTGCCAGCAGCCCCAGGTGGACTAGCGGGAGGCGAGGGGGAGAGCAGTTCTTC. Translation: CASSPRWTSGRRGGEQFF.

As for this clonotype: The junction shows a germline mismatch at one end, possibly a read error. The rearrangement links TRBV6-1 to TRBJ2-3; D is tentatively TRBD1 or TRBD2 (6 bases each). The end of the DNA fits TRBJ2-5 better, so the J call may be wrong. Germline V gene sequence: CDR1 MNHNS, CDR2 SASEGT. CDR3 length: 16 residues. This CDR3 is CASSEAGGRGQDTQYF. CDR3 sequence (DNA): TGTGCCAGCAGTGAAGCTGGGGGGCGGGGCCAAGATACCCAGTACTTC.

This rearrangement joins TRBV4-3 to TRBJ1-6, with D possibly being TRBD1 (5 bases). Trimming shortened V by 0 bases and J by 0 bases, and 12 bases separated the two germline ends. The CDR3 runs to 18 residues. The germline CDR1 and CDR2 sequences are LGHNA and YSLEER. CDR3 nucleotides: TGCGCCAGCAGCCAAGATCCATACGGGGGCTCCTATAATTCACCCCTCCACTTT. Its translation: CASSQDPYGGSYNSPLHF.

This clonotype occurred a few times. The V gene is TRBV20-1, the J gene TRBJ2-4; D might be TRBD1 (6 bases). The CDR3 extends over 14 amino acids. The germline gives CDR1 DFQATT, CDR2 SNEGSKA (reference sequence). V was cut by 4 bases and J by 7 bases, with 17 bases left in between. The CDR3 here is CSATNWGPGNIQYF. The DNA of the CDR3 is TGCAGTGCTACCAATTGGGGGCCAGGTAACATTCAGTACTTC.

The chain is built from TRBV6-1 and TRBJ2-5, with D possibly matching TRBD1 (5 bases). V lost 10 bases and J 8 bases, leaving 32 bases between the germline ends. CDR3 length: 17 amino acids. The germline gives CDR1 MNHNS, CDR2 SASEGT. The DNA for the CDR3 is TGTGCCATCTGTGCAGGGCTTCTTGGCCTAGAGCGAGATACCCAGTACTTC. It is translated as CAICAGLLGLERDTQYF.

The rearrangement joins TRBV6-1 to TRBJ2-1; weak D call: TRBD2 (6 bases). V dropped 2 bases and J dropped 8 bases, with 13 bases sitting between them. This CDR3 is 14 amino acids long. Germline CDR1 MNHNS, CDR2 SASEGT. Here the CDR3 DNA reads TGTGCCAGCAGTGAACTGGTATCTAGCGATGAGCAGTTCTTC. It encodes CASSELVSSDEQFF.

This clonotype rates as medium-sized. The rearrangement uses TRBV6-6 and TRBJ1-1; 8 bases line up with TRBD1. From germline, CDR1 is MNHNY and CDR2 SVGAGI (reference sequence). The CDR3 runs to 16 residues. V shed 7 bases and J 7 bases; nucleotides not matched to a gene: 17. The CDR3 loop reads CASIPGDRSPKGEAFF. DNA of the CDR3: TGTGCCAGCATCCCTGGGGACAGGTCCCCCAAAGGTGAAGCTTTCTTT.

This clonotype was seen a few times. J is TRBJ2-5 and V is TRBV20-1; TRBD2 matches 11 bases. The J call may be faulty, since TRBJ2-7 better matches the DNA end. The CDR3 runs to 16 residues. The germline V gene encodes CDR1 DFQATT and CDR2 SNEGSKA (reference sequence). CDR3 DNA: TGCAGTGCTAGGTCCCCCCTTAGCGGGAGGGCCCACGAGCAGTACTTC. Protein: CSARSPLSGRAHEQYF.

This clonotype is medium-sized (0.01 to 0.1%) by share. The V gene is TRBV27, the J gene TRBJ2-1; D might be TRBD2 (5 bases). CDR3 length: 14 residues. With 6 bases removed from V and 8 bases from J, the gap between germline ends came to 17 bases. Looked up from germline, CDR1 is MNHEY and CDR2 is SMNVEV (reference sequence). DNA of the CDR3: TGTGCCAGCAGATCCTTAGGGAGCAAGGATGAGCAGTTCTTC. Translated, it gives CASRSLGSKDEQFF.

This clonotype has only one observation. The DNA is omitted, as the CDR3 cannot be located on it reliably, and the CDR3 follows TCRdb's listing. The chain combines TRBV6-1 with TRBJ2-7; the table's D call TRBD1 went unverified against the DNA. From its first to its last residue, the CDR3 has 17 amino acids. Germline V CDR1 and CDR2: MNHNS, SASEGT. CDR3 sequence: CASTGIGVGSGSYELYF.

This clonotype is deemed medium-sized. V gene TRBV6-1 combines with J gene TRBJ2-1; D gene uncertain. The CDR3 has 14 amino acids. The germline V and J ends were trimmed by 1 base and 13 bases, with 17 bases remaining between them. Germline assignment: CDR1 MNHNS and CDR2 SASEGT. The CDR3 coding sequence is TGTGCCAGCAGTGAAGGTTTGAGCCTCGGAACCCAGTTCTTC. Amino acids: CASSEGLSLGTQFF.

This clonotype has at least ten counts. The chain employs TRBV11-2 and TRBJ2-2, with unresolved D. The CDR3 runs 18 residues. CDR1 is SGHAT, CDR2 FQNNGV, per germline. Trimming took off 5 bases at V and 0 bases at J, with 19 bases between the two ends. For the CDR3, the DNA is TGTGCCAGCAGCCACTCGGCGATTCGATTCCCGAACACCGGGGAGCTGTTTTTT. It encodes CASSHSAIRFPNTGELFF.

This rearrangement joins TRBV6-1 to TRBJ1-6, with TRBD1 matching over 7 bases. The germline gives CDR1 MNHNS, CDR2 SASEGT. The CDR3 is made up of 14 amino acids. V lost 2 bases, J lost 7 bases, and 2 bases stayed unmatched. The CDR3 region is CASSERGRNSPLHF. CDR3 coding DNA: TGTGCCAGCAGTGAAAGGGGGCGAAATTCACCCCTCCACTTT.

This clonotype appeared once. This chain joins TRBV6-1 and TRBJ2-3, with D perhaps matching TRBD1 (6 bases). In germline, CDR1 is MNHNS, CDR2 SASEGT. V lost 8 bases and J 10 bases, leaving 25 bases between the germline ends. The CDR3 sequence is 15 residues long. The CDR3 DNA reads TGTGCCAGCTTTAGCGAGGGGGTGAGCACCGGGGCGCAGTATTTT. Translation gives CASFSEGVSTGAQYF.

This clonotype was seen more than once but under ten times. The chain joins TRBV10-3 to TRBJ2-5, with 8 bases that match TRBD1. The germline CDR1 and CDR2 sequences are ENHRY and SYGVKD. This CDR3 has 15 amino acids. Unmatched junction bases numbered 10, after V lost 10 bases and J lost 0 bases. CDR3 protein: CATRRQGQYQETQYF. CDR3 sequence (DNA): TGTGCCACCCGTCGACAGGGGCAGTACCAAGAGACCCAGTACTTC.

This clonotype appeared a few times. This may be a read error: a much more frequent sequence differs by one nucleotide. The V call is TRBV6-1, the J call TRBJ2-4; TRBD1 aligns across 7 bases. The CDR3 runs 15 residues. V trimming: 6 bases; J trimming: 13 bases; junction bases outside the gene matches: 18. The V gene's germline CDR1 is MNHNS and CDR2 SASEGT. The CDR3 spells CASRPHKTGTNEQYF. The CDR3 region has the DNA TGTGCCAGCAGACCTCATAAGACAGGGACCAATGAGCAGTACTTC.

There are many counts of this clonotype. CDR3: CASSDLAGNSYNEQFF. As DNA, the CDR3 is TGTGCCAGCAGTGACCTAGCGGGCAACTCCTACAATGAGCAGTTCTTC. This chain links TRBV6-1 with TRBJ2-1, with 8 nucleotides matching TRBD2. The length of the CDR3 is 16 residues. Trimming removed 3 bases from V and 0 bases from J; junction bases left unmatched: 4. CDR1 is MNHNS and CDR2 is SASEGT in the germline V gene.

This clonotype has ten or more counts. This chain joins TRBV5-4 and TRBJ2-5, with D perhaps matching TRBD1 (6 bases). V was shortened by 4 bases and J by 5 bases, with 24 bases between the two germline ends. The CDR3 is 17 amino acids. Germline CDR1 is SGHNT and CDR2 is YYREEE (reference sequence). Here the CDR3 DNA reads TGTGCCAGCAGCAGCTACTGGGACACGTCAATGATGGAGACCCAGTACTTC. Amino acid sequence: CASSSYWDTSMMETQYF. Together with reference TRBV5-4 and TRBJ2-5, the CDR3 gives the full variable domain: ETGVTQSPTHLIKTRGQQVTLRCSSQSGHNTVSWYQQALGQGPQFIFQYYREEENGRGNFPPRFSGLQFPNYSSELNVNALELDDSALYLCASSSYWDTSMMETQYFGPGTRLLVL.

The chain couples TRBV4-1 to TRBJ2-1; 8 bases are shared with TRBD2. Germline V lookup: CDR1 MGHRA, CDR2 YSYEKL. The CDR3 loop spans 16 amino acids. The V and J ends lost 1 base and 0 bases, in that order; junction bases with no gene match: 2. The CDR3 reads CASSQVSGGSYNEQFF. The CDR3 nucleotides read TGCGCCAGCAGCCAAGTAAGCGGGGGCTCCTACAATGAGCAGTTCTTC.

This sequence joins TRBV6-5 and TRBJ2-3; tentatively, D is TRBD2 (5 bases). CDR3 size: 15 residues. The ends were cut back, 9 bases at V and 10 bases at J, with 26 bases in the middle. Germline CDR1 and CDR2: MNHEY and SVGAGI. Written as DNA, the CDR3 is TGTGCCAGGGGTTTCTCCACGGGGAACACCGGGGCGCAGTATTTT. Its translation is CARGFSTGNTGAQYF.

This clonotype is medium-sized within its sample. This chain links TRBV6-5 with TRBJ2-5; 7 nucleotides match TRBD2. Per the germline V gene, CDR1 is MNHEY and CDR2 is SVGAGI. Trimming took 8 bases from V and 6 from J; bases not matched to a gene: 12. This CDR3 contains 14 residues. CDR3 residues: CASAEGLVRQTQYF. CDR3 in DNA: TGTGCCAGCGCCGAAGGACTAGTCCGGCAGACCCAGTACTTC.

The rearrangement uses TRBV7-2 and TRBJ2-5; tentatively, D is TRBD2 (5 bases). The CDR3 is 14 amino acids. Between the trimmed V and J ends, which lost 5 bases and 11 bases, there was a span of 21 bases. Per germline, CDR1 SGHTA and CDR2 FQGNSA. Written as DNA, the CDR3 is TGTGCCAGCAGCCCCTCCGGCCGGTCGAGGGAGCAGTACTTC. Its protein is CASSPSGRSREQYF. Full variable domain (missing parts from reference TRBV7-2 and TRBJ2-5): GAGVSQSPSNKVTEKGKDVELRCDPISGHTALYWYRQSLGQGLEFLIYFQGNSAPDKSGLPSDRFSAERTGGSVSTLTIQRTQQEDSAVYLCASSPSGRSREQYFGPGTRLLVL.

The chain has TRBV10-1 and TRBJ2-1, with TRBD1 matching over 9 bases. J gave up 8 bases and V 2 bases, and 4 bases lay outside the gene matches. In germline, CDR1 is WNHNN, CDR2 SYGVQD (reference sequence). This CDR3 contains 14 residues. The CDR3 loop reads CASSEGQGWHEQFF. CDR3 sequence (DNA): TGCGCCAGCAGTGAGGGACAGGGGTGGCATGAGCAGTTCTTC.

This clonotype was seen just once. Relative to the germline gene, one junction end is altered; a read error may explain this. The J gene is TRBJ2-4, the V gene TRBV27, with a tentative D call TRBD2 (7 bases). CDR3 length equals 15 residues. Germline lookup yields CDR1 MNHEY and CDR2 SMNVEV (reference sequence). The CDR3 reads CASSLGASGRSTQYF. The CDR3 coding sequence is TGTGCCAGCAGCTTGGGGGCTAGCGGCAGGAGTACGCAGTACTTT.